The entry below describes one T cell receptor (beta chain). Its antigen is unknown. No much larger clone exists at a distance of one base, and base qualities are not known. Collaborating institutions collected whole blood in K2EDTA tubes following their own protocols. Collaborator samples were shipped for TCRbeta analysis as frozen whole blood, isolated PBMCs, or DNA extracted from either sample type. The immunoSEQ Assay, a bias-controlled multiplex PCR, was used to amplify TCRbeta CDR3 regions from genomic DNA. The original pipeline was this. Within the assay, amplification of reference gene primers was used to estimate how many nucleated cells each sample contained. To quantify the absolute abundance of each unique TCRbeta CDR3 rearrangement, sequence reads were collapsed and filtered. For each sample, productive Simpson clonality was calculated as the square root of Simpson's diversity index across productive rearrangements. TCRdb provides this immuneACCESS table in a form limited to in-frame rearrangements. Some clones are lacking; in checked studies, under half of them reflect an unresolved V gene, and why the rest are absent is not known. The V and J calls and clone size were taken over from that table, and D and trimming were inferred from the DNA. The sample records over 200,000 clones, approximately 80% of which are singletons. The ten largest clones add up to under 30% of the sample.

The V and J ends are trimmed by 5 bases and 11 bases, leaving 15 bases between them. Including cysteine and phenylalanine, the CDR3 has 12 amino acids. Only the CDR3 region is kept as DNA, spanning 36 bases read in frame from base 1. CDR1 is given as PRHDT and CDR2 as FYEKMQ, both from the germline V gene (reference sequence). The sample is drawn from a study of blood T cell repertoires in COVID-19 (TCRdb year 2020). Some background on the complete study: The collaborator samples originated in the United States, Italy and Spain and spanned the acute and convalescent phases of COVID-19. The prospective study material was composed of cDNA or gDNA derived from T cells, B-cell-depleted T cells, or PBMCs. Subjects who had been exposed to COVID-19, were actively infected with it, or had recovered from it provided the deeply sampled blood TCRbeta repertoires that made up the dataset. The repertoires were made available in a free public database intended to serve as a resource for research on the immune response to SARS-CoV-2. The samples were drawn from two sources: the first 160 participants of the ongoing ImmuneRACE study, and 1,000 to 1,500 subjects contributed by 6 global collaborators. The sample metadata nearly always contained a de-identified subject ID, COVID-19 status, age in years and sex. Where HLA class I and class II types were available, the types were taken from metadata supplied by the sample provider, not from assay-based typing. What the research found in general, with its limitations: The amount of clinical and demographic metadata varied by source and participant and was provided uncurated.

This receptor chain uses TRBV13 and TRBJ1-1; the D gene is not confidently resolved. The sequence was collected from a man in his forties with acute or convalescent COVID-19. Material: peripheral blood. The nucleotide sequence reads as follows: TGTGCCAGCAGCCCCCGGGCGTCGGGGGCTTTCTTT. This translates into CASSPRASGAFF.